This T cell receptor beta chain was found in a study of blood T cell repertoires in COVID-19. The method was immunoSEQ multiplex PCR; TCRdb's version includes in-frame clones alone and lacks a portion of them. Seen here are 200,000 to 250,000 clones, about 91% observed once, and the top ten hold about 1.3%. Sequencing input: peripheral blood. This TCR derives from a man aged 80 or over with acute or convalescent COVID-19.

The CDR3 sequence: CASSQGDRGGSSPLHF. The CDR3, as DNA: TGTGCCAGCAGCCAAGGGGACAGGGGAGGATCGTCACCCCTCCACTTT. V usage is TRBV3-1 (or the pseudogene TRBV3-2) and J usage is TRBJ1-6; 10 bases are shared with TRBD1. CDR1 LGHDT and CDR2 YNNKEL come from the germline V gene (reference sequence). The CDR3 has 16 residues. V lost 1 base to trimming and J lost 10 bases; unmatched junction nucleotides: 7.